Sequencing of this T cell receptor (beta chain) was carried out in a study of blood T cells in healthy people across ages. Concerning this clonotype itself: No antigen is known for it.

Trimming removed 7 bases from V and 0 bases from J; junction bases left unmatched: 9. Germline loops: CDR1 MNHNS, CDR2 SASEGT. The CDR3 sequence is 16 residues long. Study-wide results and limits: With naive T cell percentage, TCR beta diversity showed a strong correlation.

Together with a sample-barcoded 5' primer, a J-beta primer mix was included in a second PCR lasting roughly 6 to 12 cycles. TCRdb re-called the 5' RACE reads with MiXCR, one entry per CDR3 protein. Among about 1 million distinct CDR3 sequences listed, 35% to 55% were seen once. This TCR was recovered from a woman aged 60-75 years in good health. V gene TRBV6-1 combines with J gene TRBJ2-1, with 7 bases aligning to TRBD1. The source material was blood. CDR3 sequence (DNA): TGTGCCAGCACCCCAAGGAGACAGGGCTCCTACAATGAGCAGTTCTTC. The encoded protein is CASTPRRQGSYNEQFF.